The 10 T cell receptor beta chains reported below all come from one sample, sequenced in a study of OX40 agonist ivuxolimab in advanced cancers. Repertoires were generated with immunoSEQ multiplex PCR, while TCRdb's copy carries only in-frame clones and drops some. The sample has roughly 69,000 clones, 87% seen once. Here the sequenced sample was CD4+ or CD8+ T cells sorted from blood, taken in a trial of the OX40 agonist ivuxolimab. The receptors stem from an adult with an advanced solid tumor such as melanoma, head and neck, liver or kidney cancer.

The rearrangement joins TRBV4-2 to TRBJ1-4, with 10 nucleotides matching TRBD1. V lost 2 bases, J lost 8 bases, and 5 bases stayed unmatched. The CDR3 loop spans 15 amino acids. CDR1 and CDR2 from the germline V gene are LGHNA and YNFKEQ. The CDR3 sequence: CASSQSTGGGEKLFF. CDR3 in DNA: TGTGCCAGCAGCCAATCGACAGGGGGCGGGGAAAAACTGTTTTTT.

Remarks on this clone: In the same sample, other DNA sequences code for this CDR3. The V gene is TRBV7-9, the J gene TRBJ2-7; D gene ambiguous. V lost 5 bases to trimming and J lost 4 bases, with 6 bases between them. Germline V gene lookup returns CDR1 SEHNR and CDR2 FQNEAQ (reference sequence). CDR3 length: 11 residues. CDR3 amino acids: CASSLDYEQYF. The CDR3 DNA reads as TGTGCCAGCAGCCTCGATTACGAGCAGTACTTC.

Only one count was recorded for this clone. The chain links TRBV5-1 to TRBJ2-3, with D perhaps given as TRBD1 or TRBD2 (5 bases each). The CDR3 covers 17 residues. Germline CDR1 and CDR2: SGHRS and YFSETQ. V lost 4 bases and J 0 bases, leaving 18 bases between the germline ends. CDR3 residues: CASSPSSGTRSTDTQYF. DNA for the CDR3: TGCGCCAGCAGCCCCTCCTCCGGGACGCGAAGCACAGATACGCAGTATTTT.

The rearrangement joins TRBV9 to TRBJ2-5, with D perhaps matching TRBD2 (6 bases). The end of the DNA aligns better with TRBJ2-7, so the J call may be wrong. The CDR3 sequence is 14 residues long. Looked up from germline, CDR1 is SGDLS and CDR2 is YYNGEE. The CDR3 loop is CASTPGTGQYEQYF. CDR3 nucleotide sequence: TGTGCCAGCACCCCTGGGACTGGGCAGTACGAGCAGTACTTC.

The gene calls are TRBV30 and TRBJ2-7; D is ambiguous. CDR1 and CDR2 (germline): GTSNPN, SVGIG (reference sequence). Deletions cut 3 bases from V and 3 bases from J, with 12 bases between. The CDR3 length is 13 residues. CDR3 amino acids: CAWSLTPGYEQYF. CDR3 DNA sequence: TGTGCCTGGAGCCTCACCCCGGGCTACGAGCAGTACTTC.

The rearrangement links TRBV7-9 to TRBJ2-1, with TRBD2 identical over 13 bases. V trimming: 5 bases; J trimming: 6 bases; junction bases outside the gene matches: 4. CDR3 length equals 15 residues. The germline gives CDR1 SEHNR, CDR2 FQNEAQ (reference sequence). The CDR3 coding sequence is TGTGCCAGCAGCCCTCGACTAGCGGGGGGCAATGAGCAGTTCTTC. Residues: CASSPRLAGGNEQFF.

The chain employs TRBV14 and TRBJ2-1; TRBD2 might be the D (6 bases). The V and J ends lost 5 bases and 12 bases respectively, with 20 bases between them. Germline CDR1 SGHDN, CDR2 FVKESK. CDR3 length: 14 amino acids. The CDR3 DNA reads TGTGCCAGCAGCTCTACCGGGACTCCAGGTCGGCAGTTCTTC. It codes for CASSSTGTPGRQFF.

The chain has TRBV27 and TRBJ1-6; D is unclear. The germline V and J ends were trimmed by 6 bases and 9 bases, with 15 bases remaining between them. Germline V gene sequence: CDR1 MNHEY, CDR2 SMNVEV (reference sequence). The CDR3 runs 14 residues. The CDR3 bases are TGTGCCAGCAGGGTTCCCGGGGAGATTTCACCCCTCCACTTT. The encoded protein is CASRVPGEISPLHF.

This chain joins TRBV4-1 and TRBJ2-7, with 10 nucleotides matching TRBD1. This CDR3 region has 15 residues. The junction had 4 bases not matched to a gene; V was cut back by 1 base and J by 4 bases. Germline CDR1 is MGHRA and CDR2 is YSYEKL. Written as DNA, the CDR3 is TGCGCCAGCAGCCAAGTTAGGGACAGGGGATACGAGCAGTACTTC. Translation gives CASSQVRDRGYEQYF.

V gene TRBV6-5 combines with J gene TRBJ1-1, with D unresolved. Trimming shortened V by 9 bases and J by 3 bases, and 14 bases separated the two germline ends. The CDR3 extends over 13 amino acids. Germline CDR1 is MNHEY and CDR2 is SVGAGI. This chain's CDR3 is CASLAPTDTEAFF. Here the CDR3 DNA reads TGTGCCAGTCTTGCGCCGACCGACACTGAAGCTTTCTTT.